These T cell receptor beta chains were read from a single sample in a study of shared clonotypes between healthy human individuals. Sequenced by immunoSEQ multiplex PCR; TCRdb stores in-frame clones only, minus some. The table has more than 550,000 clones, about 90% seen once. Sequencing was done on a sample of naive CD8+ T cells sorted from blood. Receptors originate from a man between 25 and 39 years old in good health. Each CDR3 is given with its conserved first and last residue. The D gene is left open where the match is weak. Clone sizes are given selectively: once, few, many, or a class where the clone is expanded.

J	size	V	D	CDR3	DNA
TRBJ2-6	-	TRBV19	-	CASSWGPTSVPGANVLTF	TGTGCCAGTAGTTGGGGACCAACCTCGGTTCCTGGGGCCAACGTCCTGACTTTC
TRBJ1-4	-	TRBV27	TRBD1	CASSSHGQGLTLTGGKLFF	TGTGCCAGCAGTTCCCACGGACAGGGGTTGACGCTCACTGGGGGAAAACTGTTTTTT
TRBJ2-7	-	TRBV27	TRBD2	CASSTSGSLSYEQYF	TGTGCCAGCAGTACCAGCGGGAGCCTCTCCTACGAGCAGTACTTC
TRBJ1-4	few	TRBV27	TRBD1	CASNDRGNEKLFF	TGTGCCAGCAATGACAGGGGGAATGAAAAACTGTTTTTT
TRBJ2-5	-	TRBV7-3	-	CASSLRRQFQGGRAQETQYF	TGTGCCAGCAGCTTAAGGCGACAGTTCCAGGGCGGAAGGGCCCAAGAGACCCAGTACTTC
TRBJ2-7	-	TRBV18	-	CASSQPGQSYEQYF	TGTGCCAGCTCACAACCGGGACAAAGCTACGAGCAGTACTTC
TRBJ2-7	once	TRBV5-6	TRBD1	CASSLQGVDYEQYF	TGTGCCAGCAGCTTGCAGGGGGTTGACTACGAGCAGTACTTC
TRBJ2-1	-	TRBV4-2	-	CASSQELNEQFF	TGTGCCAGCAGCCAAGAGCTGAATGAGCAGTTCTTC
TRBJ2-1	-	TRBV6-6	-	CASRASPSSYNEQFF	TGTGCCAGCAGAGCAAGCCCGAGCTCCTACAATGAGCAGTTCTTC
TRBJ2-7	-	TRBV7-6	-	CASSLWEGDPYEQYF	TGTGCCAGCAGCTTATGGGAGGGGGACCCCTACGAGCAGTACTTC
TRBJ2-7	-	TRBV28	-	CASSLGRDSPSSYEQYF	TGTGCCAGCAGTTTGGGGCGGGACTCACCGAGCTCCTACGAGCAGTACTTC
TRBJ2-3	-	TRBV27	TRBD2	CASSTVGLASTDTQYF	TGTGCCAGCAGTACCGTAGGACTAGCTAGCACAGATACGCAGTATTTT
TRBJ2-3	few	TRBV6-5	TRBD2	CASSRLAGGADTQYF	TGTGCCAGCAGTCGACTAGCGGGAGGTGCAGATACGCAGTATTTT
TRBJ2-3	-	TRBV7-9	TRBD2	CASSLSGLAGSTDTQYF	TGTGCCAGCAGCTTATCGGGACTAGCCGGGAGCACAGATACGCAGTATTTT
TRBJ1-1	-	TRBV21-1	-	CASSNRAFF	TGTGCCAGCAGCAATCGAGCTTTCTTT
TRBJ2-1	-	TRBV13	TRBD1	CASSGQGGDEQFF	TGTGCCAGCAGCGGACAGGGTGGCGATGAGCAGTTCTTC
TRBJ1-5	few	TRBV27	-	CASSPSGALQNQPQHF	TGTGCCAGCAGTCCATCGGGGGCTTTACAGAATCAGCCCCAGCATTTT
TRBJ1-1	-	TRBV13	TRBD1	CASSSTIQGALGTEAFF	TGTGCCAGCAGCTCCACCATACAGGGGGCTCTAGGCACTGAAGCTTTCTTT
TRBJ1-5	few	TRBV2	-	CASTPGFGNQPQHF	TGTGCCAGCACTCCGGGGTTTGGCAATCAGCCCCAGCATTTT
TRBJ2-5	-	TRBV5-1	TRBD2	CASSLTPAGGQETQYF	TGCGCCAGCAGCCTCACCCCAGCGGGAGGGCAAGAGACCCAGTACTTC
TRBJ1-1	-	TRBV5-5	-	CASSLGGFEAFF	TGTGCCAGCAGCTTGGGTGGATTTGAAGCTTTCTTT
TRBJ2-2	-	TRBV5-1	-	CASSLNRDTNTGELFF	TGCGCCAGCAGCCTTAACCGGGACACGAACACCGGGGAGCTGTTTTTT